Sequencing of this T cell receptor beta chain was carried out in a study of beta chain features in type 1 diabetes. Germline CDR1 and CDR2: SGHRS and YFSETQ. Trimming at V came to 0 bases and at J to 2 bases, leaving 2 bases not matched to a gene. The CDR3 runs to 15 residues. Whole-study findings and limits: For Type 1 diabetes patients, all four CD4+ subsets carried TCRB CDR3s that were moderately but significantly shorter.

Sequenced material consisted of expressed TCRB transcripts (all of the isolated RNA was reverse transcribed). TCRdb's copy holds only in-frame clones and misses some; the assay was immunoSEQ multiplex PCR. This repertoire shows some 240,000 clones, 16% found once; its top ten account for about 0.085%. Cell sorting via CD45RO/CCR7/CD25/CD127/CD95/CD27 was performed to obtain CD4+ naive, central memory, regulatory and stem cell-like memory cells. This clone has just a few counts. Its matching antigen is unknown. What was sequenced was naive CD4+ T cells from blood. The clonotype was recovered from a man aged 30 to 39 with type 1 diabetes. The chain uses TRBV5-1 and TRBJ2-7; 10 nucleotides agree with TRBD2. CDR3 region: CASSLASGRTYEQYF. The CDR3 DNA is TGCGCCAGCAGCTTGGCTAGCGGGAGAACCTACGAGCAGTACTTC. Filled out from reference TRBV5-1 and TRBJ2-7, the complete variable domain reads KAGVTQTPRYLIKTRGQQVTLSCSPISGHRSVSWYQQTPGQGLQFLFEYFSETQRNKGNFPGRFSGRQFSNSRSEMNVSTLELGDSALYLCASSLASGRTYEQYFGPGTRLTVT.